Presented here are 22 T cell receptor beta chains from one specimen sequenced in a study of cytomegalovirus exposure and HLA in healthy donors. It was with 60 Vbeta and 13 Jbeta primers that the PCR ran. Clones were read by immunoSEQ multiplex PCR, and TCRdb kept only the in-frame ones, dropping some. The profile shows about 140,000 clones, about 80% of them singletons. Sequenced input: PBMCs. The receptors stem from a woman between 40 and 50 years old in good health and CMV-seronegative.

Points on this clone: In the same sample, other DNA sequences code for this CDR3. Here the CDR3 reads CASSTAAHEQFF. The CDR3 coding sequence is TGTGCCAGCAGCACTGCGGCCCATGAGCAGTTCTTC. The chain recombines TRBV13 with TRBJ2-1; D unresolved. Germline V CDR1 and CDR2: PRHDT, FYEKMQ (reference sequence). The CDR3 is 12 amino acids. V dropped 5 bases and J dropped 8 bases, with 10 bases sitting between them.

The chain combines TRBV7-2 with TRBJ1-2, with 7 nucleotides matching TRBD1. This CDR3 comprises 18 residues. V dropped 2 bases and J dropped 3; count of bases not matched to a gene: 15. Germline lookup yields CDR1 SGHTA and CDR2 FQGNSA. CDR3 amino acids: CASSLRALRQGSDYGYTF. In nucleotides, the CDR3 is TGTGCCAGCAGCTTAAGAGCCCTTCGACAGGGATCCGACTATGGCTACACCTTC.

The chain joins TRBV7-9 to TRBJ2-7, with TRBD2 identical over 9 bases. Germline loops: CDR1 SEHNR, CDR2 FQNEAQ (reference sequence). The CDR3 spans 16 residues. V lost 4 bases, J lost 3 bases, and 10 bases stayed unmatched. For the CDR3, the DNA is TGTGCCAGCAGCTCGACTAGCGGCAAGCTTATCTACGAGCAGTACTTC. Protein product: CASSSTSGKLIYEQYF.

This chain uses TRBV29-1 with TRBJ1-1; TRBD1 agrees at 8 bases. Germline V CDR1 and CDR2: SQVTM, ANQGSEA. The V and J ends lost 4 bases and 8 bases, in that order; junction bases with no gene match: 9. The CDR3 is 13 amino acids. In DNA form, the CDR3 reads TGCAGCGTTGCAGGACAGGGCAAGTTGGAAGCTTTCTTT. Its protein product is CSVAGQGKLEAFF.

V usage is TRBV10-3 and J usage is TRBJ2-7; 11 nucleotides align to TRBD1. After removal of 6 bases from V and 2 bases from J, the junction contained 0 bases not matched to a gene. The V gene's germline CDR1 is ENHRY and CDR2 SYGVKD. The CDR3 has 13 residues. The CDR3 sequence is CAIRGQGAYEQYF. CDR3 sequence (DNA): TGTGCCATCAGGGGACAGGGGGCCTACGAGCAGTACTTC.

The chain recombines TRBV29-1 with TRBJ1-2; D is uncertain. V lost 2 bases, J lost 4 bases, and 8 bases lay in between. Germline V gene lookup returns CDR1 SQVTM and CDR2 ANQGSEA. CDR3 length equals 12 residues. This CDR3 reads CSVELLSYGYTF. CDR3 nucleotide sequence: TGCAGCGTTGAACTTCTATCCTATGGCTACACCTTC.

The chain employs TRBV11-2 and TRBJ1-2; 7 bases agree with TRBD1. The V gene's germline CDR1 is SGHAT and CDR2 FQNNGV. The J segment lost 4 bases and the V segment lost 8 bases, leaving 10 bases of the junction unmatched. The CDR3 has 14 residues. The CDR3 DNA reads TGTGCCAGCTTAGACAGGGTCTTCGGCTATGGCTACACCTTC. Translating gives CASLDRVFGYGYTF.

V usage is TRBV7-2 and J usage is TRBJ2-3; weak D call: TRBD2 (5 bases). This CDR3 has 14 amino acids. CDR1 is SGHTA, CDR2 FQGNSA, per germline. Trimming stripped 4 bases from V and 1 base from J, with 9 bases between. CDR3 region: CASSSRRGTDTQYF. DNA of the CDR3: TGTGCCAGCAGCTCGCGGCGGGGCACAGATACGCAGTATTTT.

The chain has TRBV30 and TRBJ1-4; no clear D gene. The CDR3 sequence is 13 residues long. Germline CDR1 GTSNPN, CDR2 SVGIG (reference sequence). V dropped 4 bases and J dropped 5 bases, with 11 bases sitting between them. CDR3 residues: CAWNREFNEKLFF. The CDR3 coding sequence is TGTGCCTGGAATAGGGAGTTCAATGAAAAACTGTTTTTT.

The chain employs TRBV10-1 and TRBJ2-1, with 9 bases matching TRBD2. Unmatched junction bases numbered 5, after V lost 4 bases and J lost 1 base. CDR1 WNHNN and CDR2 SYGVQD come from the germline V gene (reference sequence). The CDR3 is 16 residues long. The CDR3 sequence: CASSGALAGSYNEQFF. As DNA, the CDR3 is TGCGCCAGCAGTGGGGCCCTAGCGGGGTCCTACAATGAGCAGTTCTTC.

The chain has TRBV7-9 and TRBJ2-3; D might be TRBD1 (5 bases). CDR1 SEHNR and CDR2 FQNEAQ come from the germline V gene (reference sequence). The length of the CDR3 is 13 residues. V dropped 1 base and J dropped 4 bases, with 6 bases sitting between them. Here the CDR3 reads CASSLGGPDTQYF. CDR3 coding DNA: TGTGCCAGCAGCTTAGGGGGCCCAGATACGCAGTATTTT.

The CDR3 DNA follows: TGTGCCAGCAGTTACCTTCAGGGATATCAGCCCCAGCATTTT. Residues: CASSYLQGYQPQHF. The chain combines TRBV6-5 with TRBJ1-5, with D maybe TRBD1 (5 bases). Germline CDR1 reads MNHEY; CDR2 reads SVGAGI. CDR3 length equals 14 residues. Trimming stripped 2 bases from V and 5 bases from J, with 10 bases between.

In its sample, this clone was seen once. The rearrangement uses TRBV5-8 and TRBJ2-7; D perhaps matches TRBD2 (5 bases). The CDR3 loop spans 16 amino acids. V was clipped by 0 bases and J by 8 bases, with 21 bases between them. Germline assignment: CDR1 SGHTS and CDR2 YDEGEE. The CDR3 sequence is CASSLGLPLRAHKQYF. CDR3 bases: TGTGCCAGCAGCTTGGGACTACCCCTACGAGCCCACAAGCAGTACTTC.

This clone was seen once. This rearrangement joins TRBV6-6 to TRBJ1-5; tentatively, D is TRBD1 (6 bases). The CDR3 extends over 13 amino acids. The V gene lost 6 bases and the J gene lost 4 bases, with 10 bases spanning the gap. Germline V gives CDR1 MNHNY, CDR2 SVGAGI (reference sequence). This CDR3 is CASSPQGNQPQHF. The CDR3 DNA follows: TGTGCCAGCAGCCCCCAGGGGAATCAGCCCCAGCATTTT.

V is TRBV11-2 and J is TRBJ2-5, with D unclear. The ends were cut back, 3 bases at V and 2 bases at J, with 4 bases in the middle. CDR1 and CDR2 from the germline V gene are SGHAT and FQNNGV. The CDR3 runs to 12 residues. In DNA form, the CDR3 reads TGTGCCAGCAGCTTCCAGCAAGAGACCCAGTACTTC. Translating it yields CASSFQQETQYF.

V is TRBV30 and J is TRBJ1-5; 9 bases align to TRBD1. This CDR3 has 14 residues. V shed 2 bases, J shed 2 bases, and the junction held 1 base outside the gene matches. Per the germline V gene, CDR1 is GTSNPN and CDR2 is SVGIG (reference sequence). The CDR3 bases are TGTGCCTGGAGTCGGACAGGGGGCAATCAGCCCCAGCATTTT. Protein product: CAWSRTGGNQPQHF.

The chain is built from TRBV4-3 and TRBJ2-3, with D possibly TRBD2 on 5 matching bases. Looked up from germline, CDR1 is LGHNA and CDR2 is YSLEER. The CDR3 runs 16 residues. The V gene lost 0 bases and the J gene lost 0 bases, with 10 bases spanning the gap. The CDR3 nucleotides read TGCGCCAGCAGCCAAGATAGGATAGCGAGCACAGATACGCAGTATTTT. It codes for CASSQDRIASTDTQYF.

This chain joins TRBV6-5 and TRBJ1-2; unclear D gene. This CDR3 comprises 14 residues. In germline, CDR1 is MNHEY, CDR2 SVGAGI. The V and J ends lost 6 bases and 4 bases respectively, with 15 bases between them. CDR3 nucleotide sequence: TGTGCCAGCAGCGCGACCGGGAGCTTCTATGGCTACACCTTC. Translation: CASSATGSFYGYTF.

The genes are TRBV6-5 and TRBJ1-1, with TRBD1 as a possible D gene (5 bases). Germline loops: CDR1 MNHEY, CDR2 SVGAGI. This CDR3 contains 15 residues. Trimming stripped 6 bases from V and 3 bases from J, with 17 bases between. The CDR3 DNA reads TGTGCCAGCAGGACCCCCTATCTGACAGACACTGAAGCTTTCTTT. Translated: CASRTPYLTDTEAFF.

On this clone: It is likely a read error, because the conserved phenylalanine at the end of the CDR3 is missing. The genes are TRBV27 and TRBJ1-1; a weak D match, TRBD1 (6 bases). The CDR3 runs to 13 residues. The V end was cut by 1 base, the J end by 6 bases, with 9 bases between. CDR1 is MNHEY, CDR2 SMNVEV, per germline (reference sequence). The CDR3 nucleotides are TGTGCCAGCAGTTTATTAGGGGGACCTGAAGCTTTCTCT. Translation: CASSLLGGPEAFS.

Worth noting for this clone: Other nucleotide sequences from this sample produce the same CDR3. The chain has TRBV9 and TRBJ2-1; 7 nucleotides align to TRBD2. The CDR3 loop spans 15 amino acids. The J segment lost 0 bases and the V segment lost 4 bases, leaving 4 bases of the junction unmatched. From germline, CDR1 is SGDLS and CDR2 YYNGEE. The CDR3 loop is CASSPGGSSYNEQFF. CDR3 bases: TGTGCCAGCAGCCCCGGGGGGTCCTCCTACAATGAGCAGTTCTTC.

This chain links TRBV6-5 with TRBJ1-1; 9 bases match TRBD1. There are 15 residues in the CDR3. Germline V gene sequence: CDR1 MNHEY, CDR2 SVGAGI. Trimming at V came to 6 bases and at J to 7 bases, leaving 12 bases not matched to a gene. CDR3 sequence (DNA): TGTGCCAGCAGGCCGAGGACGGGACAGGGAATTGAAGCTTTCTTT. Residues: CASRPRTGQGIEAFF.